What follows is one T cell receptor beta chain and its context. What it recognizes is unknown. The sample comes from a study of CD8+ T cells in alopecia areata. Whole-study context: The duration of tofacitinib was 6 to 18 months, with 6 months off drug afterward.

Treatment of the sample: oral pan-JAK inhibitor, 5-10 mg twice daily. PBMCs provided sorted CD4+ and CD8+ T cells. This CDR3 contains 18 residues. Germline loops: CDR1 MGHRA, CDR2 YSYEKL. Trimming took 3 bases from V and 1 from J; bases not matched to a gene: 10. cDNA serving as the sequencing template came from extracted, reverse transcribed RNA. The protocol was immunoSEQ multiplex PCR, while the TCRdb copy is restricted to in-frame clones and leaves out a portion. The sample carries around 190,000 clones, 50% to 60% recorded once. Study findings and constraints: The treated group had a single nonresponder, limiting CD8+ expansion-response conclusions.

This rearrangement joins TRBV4-1 to TRBJ1-3, with 9 bases aligning to TRBD1. Sequencing was performed on CD4+ T cells sorted from blood, taken at week 4, from a patient treated with tofacitinib. This TCR derives from a human donor with alopecia areata. CDR3 DNA sequence: TGCGCCAGCAGCCATGCGGGACAGGGCGGTTTTTCTGGAAACACCATATATTTT. Residues: CASSHAGQGGFSGNTIYF.